This T cell receptor (beta chain) derives from a study of response to subunit inactivated influenza vaccine. Whole-study results and caveats: Authors proposed each seasonal influenza vaccination draws in few new T cells.

In its sample, this clonotype was seen a few times. The target antigen is unknown. One entry per CDR3 protein, called by TCRdb with MiXCR from the RT-PCR reads. The table has 560,000 or so distinct CDR3 sequences, approximately 7.7% seen once. Trimming removed 3 bases from V and 0 bases from J; junction bases left unmatched: 10. This CDR3 has 19 amino acids. Germline V lookup: CDR1 SGHDT, CDR2 YYEEEE. The material was PBMCs from blood, obtained roughly 24 months after vaccination. The chain has TRBV5-6 and TRBJ2-3, with 13 positions matching TRBD2. The receptor was derived from a man between 45 and 75 years old who received an inactivated influenza vaccine. CDR3 loop: CASSSWRLAGGSSTDTQYF. As DNA, the CDR3 is TGTGCCAGCAGCTCGTGGAGACTAGCGGGGGGCTCTAGCACAGATACGCAGTATTTT.